The present entry profiles one T cell receptor beta chain with its context. Its specificity is unknown. TCRdb keeps only in-frame clones here, not all; method: immunoSEQ multiplex PCR. The table shows about 6,500 clones, with 60% to 70% occurring only once. This entry belongs to a study of coeliac disease. Whole-study results and caveats: Only 1 of 6 controls, but about 55% of the 18 coeliac samples, showed published gliadin-specific TRB sequences. Control samples showed higher TRB and TRG clonality than intraepithelial and lamina propria samples in active celiac disease. TRB repertoires were largely private, with most amino acid sequences found in only one sample.

The specimen sequenced was lamina propria lymphocytes from the gut. The origin of this receptor is a man aged 45-65 years with active celiac disease.

CDR3 sequence: CASSSTAYNEQFF. DNA of the CDR3: TGTGCCAGCAGCAGTACAGCATACAATGAGCAGTTCTTC. The V call is TRBV7-9, the J call TRBJ2-1, with D unclear. The V gene's germline CDR1 is SEHNR and CDR2 FQNEAQ (reference sequence). Trimming removed 5 bases at V and 4 bases at J, with 9 bases between. This CDR3 region has 13 residues.